This TCR beta chain derives from a study of blood T cell repertoires in COVID-19. Study as a whole: The study drew acute and convalescent COVID-19 samples from the United States, Italy and Spain. T cells, B-cell-depleted T cells, or PBMCs provided the cDNA or gDNA that served as material.

Data came from immunoSEQ multiplex PCR; TCRdb stores just in-frame clones and leaves some out. Here the sample spans just under 150,000 clones, roughly nine tenths being singletons. V dropped 0 bases and J dropped 2; count of bases not matched to a gene: 2. The germline V gene encodes CDR1 SGHVS and CDR2 FQNEAQ. This CDR3 has 16 amino acids. The sequenced material came from peripheral blood. V gene TRBV7-8 combines with J gene TRBJ2-5; TRBD2 aligns across 11 bases. This receptor was taken from a human donor in a cohort sampled during active COVID-19. The CDR3 nucleotides are TGTGCCAGCAGCTTAGCACTAGCGGGGGTACAAGAGACCCAGTACTTC. Protein sequence: CASSLALAGVQETQYF.